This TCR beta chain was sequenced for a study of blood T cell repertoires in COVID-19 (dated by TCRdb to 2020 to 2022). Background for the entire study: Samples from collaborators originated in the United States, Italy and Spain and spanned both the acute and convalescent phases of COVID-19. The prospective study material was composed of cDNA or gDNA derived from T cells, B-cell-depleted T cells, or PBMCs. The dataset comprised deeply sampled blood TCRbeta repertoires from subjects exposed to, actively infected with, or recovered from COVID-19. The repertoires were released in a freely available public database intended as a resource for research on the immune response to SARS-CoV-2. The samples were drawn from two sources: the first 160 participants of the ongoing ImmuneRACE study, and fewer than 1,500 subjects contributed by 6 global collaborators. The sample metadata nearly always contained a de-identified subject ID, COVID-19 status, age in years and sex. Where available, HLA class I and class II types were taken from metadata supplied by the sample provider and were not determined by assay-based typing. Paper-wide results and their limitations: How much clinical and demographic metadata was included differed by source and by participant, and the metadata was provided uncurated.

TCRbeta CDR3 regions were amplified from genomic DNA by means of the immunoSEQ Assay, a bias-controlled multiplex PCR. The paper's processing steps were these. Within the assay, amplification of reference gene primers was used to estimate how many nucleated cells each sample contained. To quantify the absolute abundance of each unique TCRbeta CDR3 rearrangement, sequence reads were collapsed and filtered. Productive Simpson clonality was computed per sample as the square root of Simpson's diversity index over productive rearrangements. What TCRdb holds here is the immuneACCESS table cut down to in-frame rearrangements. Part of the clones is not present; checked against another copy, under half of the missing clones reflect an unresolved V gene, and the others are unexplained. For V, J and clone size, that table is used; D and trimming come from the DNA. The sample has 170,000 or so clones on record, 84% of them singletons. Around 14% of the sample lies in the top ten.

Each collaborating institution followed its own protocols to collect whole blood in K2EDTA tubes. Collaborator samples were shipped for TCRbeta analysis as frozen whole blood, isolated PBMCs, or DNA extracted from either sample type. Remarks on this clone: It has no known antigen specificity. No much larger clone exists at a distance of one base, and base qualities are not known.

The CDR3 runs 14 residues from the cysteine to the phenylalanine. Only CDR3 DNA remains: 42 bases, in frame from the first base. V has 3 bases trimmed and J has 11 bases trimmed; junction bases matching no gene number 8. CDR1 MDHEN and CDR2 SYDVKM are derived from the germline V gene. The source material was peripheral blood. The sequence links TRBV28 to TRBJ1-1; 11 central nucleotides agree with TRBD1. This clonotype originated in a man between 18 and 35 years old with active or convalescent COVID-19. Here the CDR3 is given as CASSFIGTGGIAFF. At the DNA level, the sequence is TGTGCCAGCAGTTTTATAGGGACAGGGGGTATTGCTTTCTTT.